This TCR beta chain was observed in a study of cytomegalovirus exposure and HLA in healthy donors. 13 Jbeta primers and 60 Vbeta primers were used for the PCR. The method was immunoSEQ multiplex PCR; TCRdb's version includes in-frame clones alone and lacks a portion of them. Found here are 150,000 to 250,000 clones; the top ten clones hold 0.7% to 0.8%. The material sequenced was PBMCs. The receptor was isolated from a boy aged 5-17 years in good health and CMV-seronegative.

CDR3 bases: TGTGCCAGCAGCCACCCCGCGGGGAGTCGGGGGACCGGGGAGCTGTTTTTT. Translated, it gives CASSHPAGSRGTGELFF. The chain has TRBV4-2 and TRBJ2-2; possible D gene TRBD2, 6 bases. The CDR3 sequence is 17 residues long. V was clipped by 3 bases and J by 5 bases, with 19 bases between them. Germline V gene sequence: CDR1 LGHNA, CDR2 YNFKEQ.